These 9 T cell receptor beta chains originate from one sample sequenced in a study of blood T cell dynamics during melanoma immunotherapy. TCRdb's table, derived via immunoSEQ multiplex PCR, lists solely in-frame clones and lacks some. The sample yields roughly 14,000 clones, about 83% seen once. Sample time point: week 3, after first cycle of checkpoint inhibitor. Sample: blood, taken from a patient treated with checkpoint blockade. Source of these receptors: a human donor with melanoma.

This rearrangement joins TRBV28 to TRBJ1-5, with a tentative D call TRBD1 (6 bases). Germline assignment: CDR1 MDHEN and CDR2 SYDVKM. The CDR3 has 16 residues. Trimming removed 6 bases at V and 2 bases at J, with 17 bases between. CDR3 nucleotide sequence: TGTGCCAGCAGCCCCCTGGGGGGGCCGGGCAATCAGCCCCAGCATTTT. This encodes CASSPLGGPGNQPQHF.

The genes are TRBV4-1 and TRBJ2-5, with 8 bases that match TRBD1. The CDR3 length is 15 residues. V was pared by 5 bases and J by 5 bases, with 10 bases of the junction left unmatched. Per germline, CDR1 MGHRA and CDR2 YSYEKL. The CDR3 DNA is TGCGCCAGCAGCAACGGACAGGGCCGCCAGGAGACCCAGTACTTC. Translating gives CASSNGQGRQETQYF.

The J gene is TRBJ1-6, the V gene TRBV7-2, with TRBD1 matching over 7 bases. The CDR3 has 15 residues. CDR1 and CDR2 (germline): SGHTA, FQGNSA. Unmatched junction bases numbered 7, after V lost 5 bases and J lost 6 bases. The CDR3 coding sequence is TGTGCCAGCAGCGAATCCGGGACAGCTAATTCACCCCTCCACTTT. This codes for CASSESGTANSPLHF.

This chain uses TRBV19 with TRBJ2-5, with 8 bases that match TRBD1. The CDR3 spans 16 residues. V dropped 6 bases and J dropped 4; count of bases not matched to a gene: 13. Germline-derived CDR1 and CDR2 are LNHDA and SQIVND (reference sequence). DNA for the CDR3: TGTGCCAGTAGCAAGATGACAGGGGCCGGGACAGAGACCCAGTACTTC. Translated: CASSKMTGAGTETQYF.

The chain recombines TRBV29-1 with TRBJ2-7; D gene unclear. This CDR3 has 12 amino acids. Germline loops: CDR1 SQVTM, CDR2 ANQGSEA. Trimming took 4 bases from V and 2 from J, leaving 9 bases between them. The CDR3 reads CSVVSGPYEQYF. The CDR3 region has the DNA TGCAGCGTTGTATCCGGTCCCTACGAGCAGTACTTC.

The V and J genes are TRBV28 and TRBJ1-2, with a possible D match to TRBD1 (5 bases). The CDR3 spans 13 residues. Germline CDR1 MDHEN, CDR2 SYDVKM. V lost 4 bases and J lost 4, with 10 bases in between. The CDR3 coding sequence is TGTGCCAGCAGTTGGGGGTCCCCCTATGGCTACACCTTC. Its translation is CASSWGSPYGYTF.

As DNA, the CDR3 is TGTGCCAGTAGTAATACTGGGGGAGGCTACGAGCAGTACTTC. This encodes CASSNTGGGYEQYF. The V call is TRBV19, the J call TRBJ2-7, with D perhaps matching TRBD2 (6 bases). Trimming removed 4 bases at V and 3 bases at J, with 13 bases between. The CDR3 spans 14 residues. Looked up from germline, CDR1 is LNHDA and CDR2 is SQIVND (reference sequence).

The CDR3 nucleotides are TGTGCCAGCAGCTTAAATCCCGGTTCAGTGACTAGCGGCACCGGGGAGCTGTTTTTT. This translates into CASSLNPGSVTSGTGELFF. V usage is TRBV7-3 and J usage is TRBJ2-2, with 9 bases matching TRBD2. The CDR3 runs 19 residues. The V gene end was trimmed by 1 base and the J gene end by 4 bases; junction bases not matched to a gene: 13. Germline V gene data show CDR1 as SGHTA and CDR2 as FQGTGA.

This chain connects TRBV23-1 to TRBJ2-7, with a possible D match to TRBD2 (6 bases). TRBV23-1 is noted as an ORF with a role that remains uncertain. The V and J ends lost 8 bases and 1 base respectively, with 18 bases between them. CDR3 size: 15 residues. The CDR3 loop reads CASRGERTASYEQYF. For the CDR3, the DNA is TGCGCCAGCCGCGGGGAGCGAACCGCTTCCTACGAGCAGTACTTC.